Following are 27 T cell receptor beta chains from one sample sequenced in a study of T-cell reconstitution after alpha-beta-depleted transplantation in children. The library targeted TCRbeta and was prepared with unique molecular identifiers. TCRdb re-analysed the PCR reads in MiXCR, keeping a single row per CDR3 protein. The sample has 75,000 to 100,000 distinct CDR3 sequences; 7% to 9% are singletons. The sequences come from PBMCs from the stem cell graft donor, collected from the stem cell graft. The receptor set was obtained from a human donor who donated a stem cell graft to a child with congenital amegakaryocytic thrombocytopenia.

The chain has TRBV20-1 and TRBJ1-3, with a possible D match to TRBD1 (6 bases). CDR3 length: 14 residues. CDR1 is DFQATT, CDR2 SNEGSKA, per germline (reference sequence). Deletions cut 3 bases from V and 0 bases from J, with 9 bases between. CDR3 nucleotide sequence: TGCAGTGCTAGGGGGGGCCTCTCTGGAAACACCATATATTTT. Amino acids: CSARGGLSGNTIYF.

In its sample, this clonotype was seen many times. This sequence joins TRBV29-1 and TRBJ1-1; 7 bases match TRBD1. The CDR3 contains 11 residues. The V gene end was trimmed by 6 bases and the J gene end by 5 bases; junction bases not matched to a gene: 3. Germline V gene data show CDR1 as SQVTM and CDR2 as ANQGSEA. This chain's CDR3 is CSVDRETEAFF. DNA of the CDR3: TGCAGCGTCGACAGGGAGACTGAAGCTTTCTTT.

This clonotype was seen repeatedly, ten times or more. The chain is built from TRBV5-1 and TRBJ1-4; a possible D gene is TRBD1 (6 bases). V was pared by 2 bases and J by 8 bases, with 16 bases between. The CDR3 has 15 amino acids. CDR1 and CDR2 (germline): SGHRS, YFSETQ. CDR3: CASSLQGSGEEKLFF. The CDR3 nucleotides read TGCGCCAGCAGCTTACAGGGCTCGGGTGAAGAAAAACTGTTTTTT.

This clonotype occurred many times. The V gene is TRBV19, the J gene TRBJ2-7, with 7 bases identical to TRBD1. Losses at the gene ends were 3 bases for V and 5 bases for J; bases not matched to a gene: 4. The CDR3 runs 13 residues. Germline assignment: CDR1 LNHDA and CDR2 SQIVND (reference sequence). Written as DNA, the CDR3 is TGTGCCAGTAGTATGAACAGGGGCCACGAGCAGTACTTC. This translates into CASSMNRGHEQYF.

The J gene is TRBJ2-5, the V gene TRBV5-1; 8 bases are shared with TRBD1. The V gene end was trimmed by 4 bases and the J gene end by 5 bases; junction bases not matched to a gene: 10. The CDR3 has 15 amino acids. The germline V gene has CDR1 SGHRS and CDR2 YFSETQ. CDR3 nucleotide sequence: TGCGCCAGCAGCCGGATCGGACAGGGCGCGGAGACCCAGTACTTC. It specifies CASSRIGQGAETQYF.

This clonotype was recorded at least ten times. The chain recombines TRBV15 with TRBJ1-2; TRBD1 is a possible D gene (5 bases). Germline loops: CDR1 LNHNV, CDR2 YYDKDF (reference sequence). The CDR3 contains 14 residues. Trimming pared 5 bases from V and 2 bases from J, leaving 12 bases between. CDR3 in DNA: TGTGCCACCAGCCCAGGTGGGGGAAACTATGGCTACACCTTC. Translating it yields CATSPGGGNYGYTF.

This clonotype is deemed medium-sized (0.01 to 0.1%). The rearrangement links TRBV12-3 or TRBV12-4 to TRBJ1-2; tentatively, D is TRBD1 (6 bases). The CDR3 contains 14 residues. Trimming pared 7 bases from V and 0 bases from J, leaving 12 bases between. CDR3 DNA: TGTGCCAGCAATCCGGGACACGCTAACTATGGCTACACCTTC. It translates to CASNPGHANYGYTF.

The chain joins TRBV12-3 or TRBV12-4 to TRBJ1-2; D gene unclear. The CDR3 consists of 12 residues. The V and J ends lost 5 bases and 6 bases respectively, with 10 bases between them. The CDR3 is CASSMDRNGYTF. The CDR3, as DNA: TGTGCCAGCAGTATGGACCGCAATGGCTACACCTTC.

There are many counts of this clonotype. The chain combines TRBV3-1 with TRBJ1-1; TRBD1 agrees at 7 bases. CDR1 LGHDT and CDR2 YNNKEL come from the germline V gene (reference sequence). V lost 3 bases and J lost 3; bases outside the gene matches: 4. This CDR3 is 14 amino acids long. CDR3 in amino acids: CASSQATGHTEAFF. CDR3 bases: TGTGCCAGCAGCCAGGCGACAGGGCACACTGAAGCTTTCTTT.

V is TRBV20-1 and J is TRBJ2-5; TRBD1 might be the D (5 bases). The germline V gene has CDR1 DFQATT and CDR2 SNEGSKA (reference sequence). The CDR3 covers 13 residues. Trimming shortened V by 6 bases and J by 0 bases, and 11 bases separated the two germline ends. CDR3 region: CSARKGYQETQYF. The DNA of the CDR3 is TGCAGTGCCAGAAAGGGGTACCAAGAGACCCAGTACTTC.

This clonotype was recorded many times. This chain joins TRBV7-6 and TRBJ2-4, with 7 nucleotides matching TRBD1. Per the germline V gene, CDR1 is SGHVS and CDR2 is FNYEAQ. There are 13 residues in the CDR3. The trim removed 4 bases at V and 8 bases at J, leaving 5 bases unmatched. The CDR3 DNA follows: TGTGCCAGCAGCTCGTACAGGGGAGACATTCAGTACTTC. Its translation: CASSSYRGDIQYF.

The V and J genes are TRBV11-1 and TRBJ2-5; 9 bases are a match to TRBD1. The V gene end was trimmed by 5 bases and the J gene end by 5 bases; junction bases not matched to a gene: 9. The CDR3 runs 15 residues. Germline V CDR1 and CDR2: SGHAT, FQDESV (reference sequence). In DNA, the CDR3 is TGTGCCAGCAGCGTGGGACAGGGTGAGGCGGAGACCCAGTACTTC. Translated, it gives CASSVGQGEAETQYF.

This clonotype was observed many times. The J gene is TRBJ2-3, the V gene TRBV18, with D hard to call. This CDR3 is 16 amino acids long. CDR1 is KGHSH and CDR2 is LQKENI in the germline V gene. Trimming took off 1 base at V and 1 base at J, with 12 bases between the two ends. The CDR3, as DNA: TGTGCCAGCTCACCACTCCAGGTTGTGGGCACAGATACGCAGTATTTT. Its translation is CASSPLQVVGTDTQYF.

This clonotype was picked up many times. The CDR3: CSARGYYSTDTQYF. The CDR3 DNA sequence: TGCAGTGCTAGAGGGTACTATAGCACAGATACGCAGTATTTT. The genes are TRBV20-1 and TRBJ2-3; D gene ambiguous. Per germline, CDR1 DFQATT and CDR2 SNEGSKA (reference sequence). Trimming cost V 1 base and J 0 bases, with 8 bases left between them. The CDR3 consists of 14 residues.

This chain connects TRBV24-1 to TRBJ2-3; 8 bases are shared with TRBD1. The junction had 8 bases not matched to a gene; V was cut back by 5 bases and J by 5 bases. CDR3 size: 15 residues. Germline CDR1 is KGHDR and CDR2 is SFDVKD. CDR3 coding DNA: TGTGCCACCAGTGGGATGGACAGGGCGCGAGATACGCAGTATTTT. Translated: CATSGMDRARDTQYF.

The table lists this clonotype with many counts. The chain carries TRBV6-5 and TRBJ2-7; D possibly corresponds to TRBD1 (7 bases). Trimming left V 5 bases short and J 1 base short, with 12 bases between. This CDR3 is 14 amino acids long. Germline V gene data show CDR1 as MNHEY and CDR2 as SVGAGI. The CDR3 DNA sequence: TGTGCCAGCAGTATCCAGGGGGGATCCTACGAGCAGTACTTC. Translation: CASSIQGGSYEQYF.

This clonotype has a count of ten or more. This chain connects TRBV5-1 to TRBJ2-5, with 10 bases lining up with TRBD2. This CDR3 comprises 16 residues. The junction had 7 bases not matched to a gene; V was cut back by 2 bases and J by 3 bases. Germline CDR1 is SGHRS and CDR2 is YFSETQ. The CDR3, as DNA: TGCGCCAGCAGCTTCCGAGCGGGGGGGTATGAAGAGACCCAGTACTTC. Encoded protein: CASSFRAGGYEETQYF.

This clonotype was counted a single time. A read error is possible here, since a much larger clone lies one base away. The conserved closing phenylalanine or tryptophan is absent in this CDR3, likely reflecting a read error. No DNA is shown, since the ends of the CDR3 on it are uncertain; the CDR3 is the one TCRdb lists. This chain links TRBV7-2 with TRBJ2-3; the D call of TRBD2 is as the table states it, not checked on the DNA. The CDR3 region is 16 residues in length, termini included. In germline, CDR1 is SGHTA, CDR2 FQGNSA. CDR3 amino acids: CASSLLPSGRNVFPQY.

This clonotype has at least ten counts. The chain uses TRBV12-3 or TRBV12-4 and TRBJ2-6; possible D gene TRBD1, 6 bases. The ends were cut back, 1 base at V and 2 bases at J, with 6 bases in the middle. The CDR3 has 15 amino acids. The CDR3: CASSLGTAGANVLTF. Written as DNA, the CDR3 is TGTGCCAGCAGTTTAGGGACAGCTGGGGCCAACGTCCTGACTTTC.

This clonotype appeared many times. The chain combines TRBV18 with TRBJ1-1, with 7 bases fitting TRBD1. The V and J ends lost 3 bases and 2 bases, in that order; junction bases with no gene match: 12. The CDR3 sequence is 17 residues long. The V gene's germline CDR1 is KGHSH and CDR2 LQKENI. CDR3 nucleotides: TGTGCCAGCTCACCCCGGCAGGGGGGGGCGGGAAACACTGAAGCTTTCTTT. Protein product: CASSPRQGGAGNTEAFF.

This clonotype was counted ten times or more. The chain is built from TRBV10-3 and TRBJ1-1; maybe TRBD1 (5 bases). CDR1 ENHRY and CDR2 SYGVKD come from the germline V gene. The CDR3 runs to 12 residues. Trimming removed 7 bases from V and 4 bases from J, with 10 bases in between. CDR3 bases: TGTGCCATCACCCCCGGGGGCACTGAAGCTTTCTTT. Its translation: CAITPGGTEAFF.

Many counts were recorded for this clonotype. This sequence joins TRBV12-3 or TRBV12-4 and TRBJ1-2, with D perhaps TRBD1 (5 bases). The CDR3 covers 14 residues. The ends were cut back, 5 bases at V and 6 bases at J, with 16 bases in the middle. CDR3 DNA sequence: TGTGCCAGCAGTCCGGACATCCCCGGCAATGGCTACACCTTC. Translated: CASSPDIPGNGYTF.

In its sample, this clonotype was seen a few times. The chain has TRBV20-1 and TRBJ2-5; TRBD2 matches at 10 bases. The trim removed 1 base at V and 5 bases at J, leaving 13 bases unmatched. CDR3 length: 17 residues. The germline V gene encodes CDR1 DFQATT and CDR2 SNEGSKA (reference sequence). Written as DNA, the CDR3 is TGCAGTGCTAGAGGTTCCCCAGCGGGGGGGCCGGGTGAGACCCAGTACTTC. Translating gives CSARGSPAGGPGETQYF.

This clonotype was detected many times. The CDR3 protein is CASSYPAPRQSNQPQHF. The CDR3 DNA follows: TGTGCCAGCAGTTACCCGGCCCCGAGACAAAGCAATCAGCCCCAGCATTTT. This chain connects TRBV6-5 to TRBJ1-5; the D is unclear. The germline gives CDR1 MNHEY, CDR2 SVGAGI. The CDR3 covers 17 residues. V shed 2 bases and J shed 1 base, with 15 bases lying between them.

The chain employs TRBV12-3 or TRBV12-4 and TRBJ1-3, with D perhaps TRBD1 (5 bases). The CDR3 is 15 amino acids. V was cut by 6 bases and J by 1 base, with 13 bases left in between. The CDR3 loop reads CASRKIQGSGNTIYF. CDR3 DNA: TGTGCCAGCAGAAAGATTCAGGGTTCTGGAAACACCATATATTTT.

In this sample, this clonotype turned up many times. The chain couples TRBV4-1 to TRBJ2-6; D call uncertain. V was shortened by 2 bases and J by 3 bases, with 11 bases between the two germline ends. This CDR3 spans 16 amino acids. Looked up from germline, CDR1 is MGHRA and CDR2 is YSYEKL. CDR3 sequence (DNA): TGCGCCAGCAGCCAAACGTTCGTTCGTGGGGCCAACGTCCTGACTTTC. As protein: CASSQTFVRGANVLTF.

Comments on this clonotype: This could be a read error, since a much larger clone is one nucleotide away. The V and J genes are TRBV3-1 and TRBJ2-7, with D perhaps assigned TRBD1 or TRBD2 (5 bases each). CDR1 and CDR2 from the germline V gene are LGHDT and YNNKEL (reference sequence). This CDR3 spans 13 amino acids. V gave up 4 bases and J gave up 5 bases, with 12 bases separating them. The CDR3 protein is CASSPGAANEQYF. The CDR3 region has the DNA TGTGCCAGCAGCCCCGGGGCAGCCAACGAGCAGTACTTC.